Below, 28 T cell receptor beta chains from the same sample are listed, as sequenced in a study of STAT3 mutations in large granular lymphocyte leukemia. These receptors are not linked to any known antigen. Study conclusions and caveats: At least one immunodominant TCR beta clonotype appeared in every T-cell large granular lymphocyte leukemia patient.

Using immunoSEQ multiplex PCR, the repertoire was profiled, and TCRdb retains in-frame clones only, with some absent. The table includes several thousand clones, about 35% detected once. Sequencing was performed on peripheral blood mononuclear cells. Source of these receptors: a woman in her thirties or forties with T-cell large granular lymphocyte leukemia. Some clones in this sample may be carry-over from other donors' samples.

This clone was observed a few times. The chain is built from TRBV7-9 and TRBJ1-1, with 8 bases matching TRBD1. Trimming took 5 bases from V and 4 from J; bases not matched to a gene: 18. Per germline, CDR1 SEHNR and CDR2 FQNEAQ (reference sequence). This CDR3 is 18 amino acids long. The CDR3 DNA is TGTGCCAGCAGCCCGATCGGACAGGGTTTACATGGGGTCACTGAAGCTTTCTTT. Residues: CASSPIGQGLHGVTEAFF.

This rearrangement joins TRBV29-1 to TRBJ1-2; 9 bases map to TRBD1. Germline V gives CDR1 SQVTM, CDR2 ANQGSEA. V lost 3 bases, J lost 1 base, and 0 bases stayed unmatched. The CDR3 has 13 residues. Written as DNA, the CDR3 is TGCAGCGTTGAGGACAGGGGTAACTATGGCTACACCTTC. Translation gives CSVEDRGNYGYTF.

This clone was seen only a few times. The V and J genes are TRBV19 and TRBJ1-3; D perhaps matches TRBD1 (5 bases). The CDR3 has 14 residues. The germline V and J ends were trimmed by 5 bases and 0 bases, with 8 bases remaining between them. The V gene's germline CDR1 is LNHDA and CDR2 SQIVND (reference sequence). Here the CDR3 DNA reads TGTGCCAGTAGTTGGAGGGGCTCTGGAAACACCATATATTTT. Amino acid sequence: CASSWRGSGNTIYF.

This clone appeared a few times. The chain uses TRBV25-1 and TRBJ2-1; D is unresolved. Trimming shortened V by 3 bases and J by 10 bases, and 16 bases separated the two germline ends. The CDR3 totals 14 residues. Germline V lookup: CDR1 MGHDK, CDR2 SYGVNS. CDR3 sequence: CASSEPSAQGEQFF. For the CDR3, the DNA is TGTGCCAGCAGTGAGCCCTCGGCTCAAGGGGAGCAGTTCTTC.

This clone was observed a handful of times. Here the CDR3 reads CASSPGTLSYGYTF. The CDR3 bases are TGTGCCAGCTCACCCGGGACCCTCTCTTATGGCTACACCTTC. The rearrangement uses TRBV18 and TRBJ1-2; possibly TRBD1 for D (5 bases). CDR1 and CDR2 from the germline V gene are KGHSH and LQKENI. Trimming shortened V by 3 bases and J by 5 bases, and 13 bases separated the two germline ends. The CDR3 sequence is 14 residues long.

The rearrangement links TRBV18 to TRBJ2-1; TRBD1 agrees at 7 bases. V gave up 1 base and J gave up 3 bases; unmatched junction bases: 3. In germline, CDR1 is KGHSH, CDR2 LQKENI. The CDR3 covers 15 residues. CDR3 coding DNA: TGTGCCAGCTCACCACAGACAGGGAACTACAATGAGCAGTTCTTC. Protein product: CASSPQTGNYNEQFF.

This clone was picked up a small number of times. The gene calls are TRBV13 and TRBJ2-1; D is ambiguous. The ends were cut back, 5 bases at V and 4 bases at J, with 12 bases in the middle. Germline V lookup: CDR1 PRHDT, CDR2 FYEKMQ (reference sequence). The CDR3 covers 14 residues. The CDR3 coding sequence is TGTGCCAGCAGCGCCCGGACGGCTTACAATGAGCAGTTCTTC. This encodes CASSARTAYNEQFF.

This clone was counted a few times. The J gene is TRBJ1-2, the V gene TRBV18; 12 nucleotides match TRBD1. CDR3 length: 14 amino acids. CDR1 and CDR2 from the germline V gene are KGHSH and LQKENI. V shed 6 bases, J shed 6 bases, and the junction held 5 bases outside the gene matches. The DNA for the CDR3 is TGTGCCAGCTCGCCCGGGACAGGGGGCAATGGCTACACCTTC. Translating gives CASSPGTGGNGYTF.

The gene calls are TRBV29-1 and TRBJ1-6; no reliable D call. The length of the CDR3 is 13 residues. Germline assignment: CDR1 SQVTM and CDR2 ANQGSEA. Trimming took 5 bases from V and 4 from J, leaving 9 bases between them. Here the CDR3 DNA reads TGCAGCGTTCGTGCAGATTATAATTCACCCCTCCACTTT. Protein product: CSVRADYNSPLHF.

This clone was seen a handful of times. V and J are TRBV7-3 and TRBJ1-4; D is possibly TRBD1 (5 bases). Germline lookup yields CDR1 SGHTA and CDR2 FQGTGA. V lost 8 bases to trimming and J lost 0 bases, with 19 bases between them. The CDR3 has 17 residues. The CDR3 spells CASRRVGRDPTNEKLFF. CDR3 nucleotide sequence: TGTGCCAGCCGAAGGGTGGGCAGGGATCCAACTAATGAAAAACTGTTTTTT.

In nucleotides, the CDR3 is TGCGCCAGCAGCTTGGTAGTCGGCATGAACACTGAAGCTTTCTTT. It translates to CASSLVVGMNTEAFF. The rearrangement joins TRBV5-1 to TRBJ1-1; no reliable D call. Germline V gene lookup returns CDR1 SGHRS and CDR2 YFSETQ. The CDR3 length is 15 residues. The ends were cut back, 0 bases at V and 0 bases at J, with 9 bases in the middle.

The chain's CDR3 is CASSQTTGSSNEKLFF. CDR3 sequence (DNA): TGTGCCAGCTCACAGACTACAGGGTCCTCTAATGAAAAACTGTTTTTT. The chain employs TRBV18 and TRBJ1-4; D might be TRBD1 (6 bases). The V end lost 4 bases, the J end lost 3 bases, and 15 bases lay between the germline ends. Germline lookup yields CDR1 KGHSH and CDR2 LQKENI. CDR3 length: 16 amino acids.

The chain carries TRBV5-5 and TRBJ1-3, with D unresolved. V dropped 2 bases and J dropped 2 bases, with 2 bases sitting between them. The CDR3 runs to 12 residues. Per the germline V gene, CDR1 is SGHKS and CDR2 is YYEKEE (reference sequence). CDR3 in amino acids: CASSFPGNTIYF. In DNA, the CDR3 is TGTGCCAGCAGCTTTCCTGGAAACACCATATATTTT.

Only a few counts were recorded for this clone. Written as DNA, the CDR3 is TGTGCCAGCAGCTTAGAGGCGGACAGGTCTAAGTACTTC. Protein product: CASSLEADRSKYF. The V and J genes are TRBV7-6 and TRBJ2-7; 7 bases map to TRBD1. V dropped 1 base and J dropped 11; count of bases not matched to a gene: 8. The CDR3 length is 13 residues. Germline assignment: CDR1 SGHVS and CDR2 FNYEAQ.

The genes are TRBV5-1 and TRBJ2-1; TRBD2 matches 15 bases. This CDR3 has 15 residues. Germline CDR1 reads SGHRS; CDR2 reads YFSETQ. With 4 bases clipped from V and 9 bases from J, the junction kept 5 bases outside the gene matches. The chain's CDR3 is CASSAGLAGGSEQFF. The CDR3 region has the DNA TGCGCCAGCAGCGCCGGACTAGCGGGAGGGAGTGAGCAGTTCTTC.

In this sample, this clone turned up once. V usage is TRBV9 and J usage is TRBJ1-2; D remains ambiguous. Germline loops: CDR1 SGDLS, CDR2 YYNGEE. Trimming stripped 4 bases from V and 3 bases from J, with 16 bases between. This CDR3 region has 15 residues. CDR3 DNA sequence: TGTGCCAGCAGCCCCCGGTTGAGCTCTTACTATGGCTACACCTTC. Translated: CASSPRLSSYYGYTF.

This clone was counted between two and nine times. The genes are TRBV18 and TRBJ2-7; D ambiguous. This CDR3 spans 12 amino acids. CDR1 is KGHSH, CDR2 LQKENI, per germline. Deletions cut 2 bases from V and 7 bases from J, with 9 bases between. This chain's CDR3 is CASSPETWEQYF. CDR3 DNA: TGTGCCAGCTCACCAGAGACGTGGGAGCAGTACTTC.

This clone was counted a few times. The rearrangement links TRBV6-6 to TRBJ2-7, with 10 bases that match TRBD1. The CDR3 length is 14 residues. Per the germline V gene, CDR1 is MNHNY and CDR2 is SVGAGI (reference sequence). Trimming took 11 bases from V and 2 from J; bases not matched to a gene: 9. CDR3 loop: CAVRGDRGTYEQYF. CDR3 coding DNA: TGTGCCGTCCGCGGGGACAGGGGCACCTACGAGCAGTACTTC.

This chain's CDR3 is CAISESFGGGTLNEQFF. CDR3 DNA sequence: TGTGCCATCAGTGAGTCGTTTGGCGGGGGGACATTGAATGAGCAGTTCTTC. V gene TRBV10-3 combines with J gene TRBJ2-1; 8 bases align to TRBD2. V shed 0 bases, J shed 7 bases, and the junction held 11 bases outside the gene matches. This CDR3 is built from 17 residues. Germline V gene sequence: CDR1 ENHRY, CDR2 SYGVKD.

The V gene is TRBV6-6, the J gene TRBJ2-3; D not resolved. Per germline, CDR1 MNHNY and CDR2 SVGAGI (reference sequence). CDR3 length: 15 amino acids. Trimming removed 1 base from V and 1 base from J, with 9 bases in between. CDR3 nucleotide sequence: TGTGCCAGCAGTTACTTGGACCCACGCACAGATACGCAGTATTTT. Translation gives CASSYLDPRTDTQYF.

The chain couples TRBV23-1 to TRBJ2-6, with unresolved D. Being an ORF, TRBV23-1 has a function that is uncertain. This CDR3 spans 12 amino acids. Trimming left V 8 bases short and J 0 bases short, with 2 bases between. CDR3 nucleotide sequence: TGCGCCAGCGACTCTGGGGCCAACGTCCTGACTTTC. It translates to CASDSGANVLTF.

This clone was seen more than once but under ten times. This chain links TRBV28 with TRBJ1-2; D not certain. V was trimmed by 2 bases and J by 2 bases, leaving 3 bases between them. This CDR3 contains 12 residues. CDR1 is MDHEN and CDR2 is SYDVKM in the germline V gene. The DNA of the CDR3 is TGTGCCAGCAGTTTAGGGAACTATGGCTACACCTTC. Encoded protein: CASSLGNYGYTF.

This clone was detected a few times. This chain uses TRBV6-5 with TRBJ2-7, with TRBD1 matching 10 bases. The CDR3 spans 15 residues. Germline loops: CDR1 MNHEY, CDR2 SVGAGI. V dropped 6 bases and J dropped 0; count of bases not matched to a gene: 5. For the CDR3, the DNA is TGTGCCAGCAGCTACCGGGACAGGGGCTCCTACGAGCAGTACTTC. Amino acids: CASSYRDRGSYEQYF.

This clone was counted a few times. V gene TRBV4-3 combines with J gene TRBJ2-3; D is unresolved. Trimming took 0 bases from V and 6 from J, leaving 10 bases between them. CDR1 is LGHNA, CDR2 YSLEER, per germline. CDR3 length: 14 amino acids. For the CDR3, the DNA is TGCGCCAGCAGCCAAGAGGCCCTGGCTGATACGCAGTATTTT. Translating gives CASSQEALADTQYF.

This clone has more than one count but fewer than ten. The chain combines TRBV5-4 with TRBJ1-2; D ambiguous. V was pared by 0 bases and J by 13 bases, with 13 bases between. Germline-derived CDR1 and CDR2 are SGHNT and YYREEE (reference sequence). This CDR3 contains 12 residues. The CDR3 nucleotides are TGTGCCAGCAGCTTGGGGCCGGCTGGGTGCACCTTC. This encodes CASSLGPAGCTF.

The chain joins TRBV5-1 to TRBJ2-5; 10 bases match TRBD2. The CDR3 is 16 residues long. The V segment lost 4 bases and the J segment 5 bases; nucleotides outside the gene matches: 11. CDR1 SGHRS and CDR2 YFSETQ come from the germline V gene. CDR3 sequence reads: CASSGSPGLALETQYF. The CDR3 nucleotides read TGCGCCAGCAGCGGGTCTCCGGGACTAGCGTTGGAGACCCAGTACTTC. Filled out from reference TRBV5-1 and TRBJ2-5, the complete variable domain reads KAGVTQTPRYLIKTRGQQVTLSCSPISGHRSVSWYQQTPGQGLQFLFEYFSETQRNKGNFPGRFSGRQFSNSRSEMNVSTLELGDSALYLCASSGSPGLALETQYFGPGTRLLVL.

The V and J genes are TRBV27 and TRBJ1-5; D remains ambiguous. V lost 6 bases to trimming and J lost 5 bases, with 20 bases between them. The CDR3 runs to 16 residues. Germline V gives CDR1 MNHEY, CDR2 SMNVEV (reference sequence). CDR3 sequence: CASSPYPGDAYQPQHF. CDR3 bases: TGTGCCAGCAGCCCTTATCCGGGTGACGCCTATCAGCCCCAGCATTTT.

This clone was observed a handful of times. The genes are TRBV5-6 and TRBJ2-1, with D tentatively TRBD1 or TRBD2 (5 bases each). V lost 8 bases, J lost 7 bases, and 19 bases lay in between. There are 14 residues in the CDR3. Germline CDR1 SGHDT, CDR2 YYEEEE. CDR3 coding DNA: TGTGCCAGTAGAGGGACGGCAGGGAAAAATGAGCAGTTCTTC. It codes for CASRGTAGKNEQFF.